Below, 11 T cell receptor beta chains from the same sample are listed, as sequenced in a study of T cell repertoires in aging, cancer and after chemotherapy. Amplification of TCR beta used genomic DNA extracted from peripheral blood. A mixed TRB-A/B primer pool amplified rearranged TRB by multiplex touch-down PCR. MiXCR was run by TCRdb on the multiplex PCR reads, yielding one entry per CDR3 protein. The table has roughly 6,800 distinct CDR3 sequences, 35% seen once. Sequencing used blood. The receptors derive from a human donor in good health.

Only a few counts were recorded for this clonotype. One end of the junction does not line up with germline, which may come from a read error. This chain connects TRBV30 to TRBJ1-1; the D gene is possibly TRBD1 (6 bases). CDR3 size: 16 residues. Germline values: CDR1 GTSNPN, CDR2 SVGIG (reference sequence). The CDR3 sequence is CAWSVLGAVGTTEAFF. In nucleotides, the CDR3 is TGTGCCTGGAGTGTACTGGGGGCCGTCGGGACCACTGAAGCCTTCTTT.

By its share, this clonotype is large. The V call is TRBV4-3, the J call TRBJ2-7; TRBD1 aligns across 7 bases. Germline V gives CDR1 LGHNA, CDR2 YSLEER. The CDR3 extends over 17 amino acids. V lost 1 base to trimming and J lost 5 bases; unmatched junction nucleotides: 14. This CDR3 reads CASSQGLLTGDTDEQYF. Written as DNA, the CDR3 is TGCGCCAGCAGCCAAGGTCTACTAACAGGGGACACAGACGAGCAGTACTTC.

This clonotype was detected a few times. The J gene is TRBJ2-3, the V gene TRBV18; D is uncertain. The V and J ends lost 4 bases and 1 base respectively, with 9 bases between them. Germline V lookup: CDR1 KGHSH, CDR2 LQKENI. The CDR3 spans 14 residues. The CDR3 DNA follows: TGTGCCAGCTCACTAACCGGACGCACAGATACGCAGTATTTT. Translation: CASSLTGRTDTQYF.

The chain uses TRBV29-1 and TRBJ2-3; D is unclear. This CDR3 has 13 amino acids. CDR1 and CDR2 from the germline V gene are SQVTM and ANQGSEA. CDR3 amino acids: CSLTLSRTDTQYF. The CDR3 nucleotides are TGCAGTCTCACCCTTTCGCGCACAGATACGCAGTATTTT.

This clonotype was seen a handful of times. This chain links TRBV6-5 with TRBJ1-6; 10 positions match TRBD1. J gave up 6 bases and V 6 bases, and 11 bases lay outside the gene matches. This CDR3 comprises 17 residues. The germline V gene encodes CDR1 MNHEY and CDR2 SVGAGI. The CDR3 loop is CASRNSGQGKSNSPLHF. In DNA, the CDR3 is TGTGCCAGCAGGAACTCGGGACAGGGGAAAAGTAATTCACCCCTCCACTTT.

By proportion, this clonotype is medium-sized. V usage is TRBV19 and J usage is TRBJ2-3, with 8 bases aligning to TRBD2. Germline V gives CDR1 LNHDA, CDR2 SQIVND (reference sequence). V shed 1 base and J 5 bases; nucleotides not matched to a gene: 2. The CDR3 sequence is 14 residues long. Written as DNA, the CDR3 is TGTGCCAGTAGTATAGCGGGGGGGCAAGATACGCAGTATTTT. This translates into CASSIAGGQDTQYF.

The chain joins TRBV5-6 to TRBJ2-2; TRBD1 is a possible D gene (5 bases). Trimming pared 5 bases from V and 7 bases from J, leaving 12 bases between. The CDR3 spans 13 residues. Germline CDR1 reads SGHDT; CDR2 reads YYEEEE. The CDR3 nucleotides read TGTGCCAGCAGTCGAACAGGTGTCGGGGAGCTGTTTTTT. Residues: CASSRTGVGELFF.

The chain carries TRBV6-5 and TRBJ2-5; no reliable D call. V lost 5 bases and J lost 3, with 19 bases in between. Germline V lookup: CDR1 MNHEY, CDR2 SVGAGI. The CDR3 is made up of 16 amino acids. This chain's CDR3 is CASSAPGLLGKETQYF. The CDR3 DNA is TGTGCCAGCAGTGCCCCGGGCCTCCTGGGGAAAGAGACCCAGTACTTC.

This clonotype occurred a few times. The chain links TRBV27 to TRBJ2-7, with D possibly being TRBD1 (5 bases). The germline V gene has CDR1 MNHEY and CDR2 SMNVEV (reference sequence). This CDR3 has 16 amino acids. Trimming cost V 5 bases and J 0 bases, with 17 bases left between them. The CDR3 nucleotides are TGTGCCAGCAGTCAATCTACAGGAGATTTCTCCTACGAGCAGTACTTC. Its translation is CASSQSTGDFSYEQYF.

On this clonotype itself: Just one base apart from a much larger clone, this may be a read error. The chain uses TRBV30 and TRBJ1-6; 8 nucleotides agree with TRBD1. This CDR3 contains 12 residues. V trimming: 1 base; J trimming: 18 bases; junction bases outside the gene matches: 8. From germline, CDR1 is GTSNPN and CDR2 SVGIG (reference sequence). The DNA for the CDR3 is TGTGCCTGGAGTGGGAGGGACAGGACCGACCACTTT. It codes for CAWSGRDRTDHF. Full variable domain (remainder filled in from reference TRBV30 and TRBJ1-6): SQTIHQWPATLVQPVGSPLSLECTVEGTSNPNLYWYRQAAGRGLQLLFYSVGIGQISSEVPQNLSASRPQDRQFILSSKKLLLSDSGFYLCAWSGRDRTDHFGNGTRLTVT.

The rearrangement uses TRBV6-5 and TRBJ2-6; weak D call: TRBD1 (6 bases). Germline values: CDR1 MNHEY, CDR2 SVGAGI. The CDR3 is made up of 19 amino acids. The ends were cut back, 2 bases at V and 4 bases at J, with 21 bases in the middle. CDR3 residues: CASSYGTPQQGYGANVLTF. CDR3 bases: TGTGCCAGCAGTTACGGAACTCCGCAGCAGGGGTACGGGGCCAACGTCCTGACTTTC.